Below, 15 T cell receptor beta chains from the same sample are listed, as sequenced in a study of T cell responses to AZD1222 COVID-19 vaccine. TCRdb's copy holds only in-frame clones and misses some; the assay was immunoSEQ multiplex PCR. The sample lists roughly 140,000 clones; 75% to 90% were seen once. This sample comprised peripheral blood, obtained 28 days after the second AZD1222 dose. These receptors all stem from an adult who received the AZD1222 COVID-19 vaccine.

The V and J genes are TRBV7-3 and TRBJ2-1, with D possibly TRBD1 on 6 matching bases. Trimming pared 5 bases from V and 0 bases from J, leaving 11 bases between. Per the germline V gene, CDR1 is SGHTA and CDR2 is FQGTGA. This CDR3 region has 15 residues. The CDR3 bases are TGTGCCAGCAGCCTACAGGGACCCTCCTACAATGAGCAGTTCTTC. Its protein is CASSLQGPSYNEQFF. Full variable domain (remainder filled in from reference TRBV7-3 and TRBJ2-1): GAGVSQTPSNKVTEKGKYVELRCDPISGHTALYWYRQSLGQGPEFLIYFQGTGAADDSGLPNDRFFAVRPEGSVSTLKIQRTERGDSAVYLCASSLQGPSYNEQFFGPGTRLTVL.

CDR3 amino acids: CASSGGQKSSYEQYF. CDR3 nucleotide sequence: TGCGCCAGCAGCGGCGGACAGAAAAGCTCCTACGAGCAGTACTTC. The genes are TRBV5-1 and TRBJ2-7; possible D gene TRBD1, 6 bases. Deletions cut 4 bases from V and 0 bases from J, with 14 bases between. CDR3 length: 15 amino acids. Germline V gene sequence: CDR1 SGHRS, CDR2 YFSETQ.

This clone was detected only once. The V gene is TRBV3-1 (or the pseudogene TRBV3-2), the J gene TRBJ2-2, with D tentatively TRBD2 (6 bases). The CDR3 is 15 residues long. Germline loops: CDR1 LGHDT, CDR2 YNNKEL (reference sequence). Trimming cost V 5 bases and J 1 base, with 11 bases left between them. CDR3: CASSARRGNTGELFF. The CDR3 region has the DNA TGTGCCAGCAGCGCCCGGAGGGGGAACACCGGGGAGCTGTTTTTT.

DNA for the CDR3: TGTGCCAGCAGCTCGGGACGGGGAACCTATAGCAATCAGCCCCAGCATTTT. This sequence encodes CASSSGRGTYSNQPQHF. V and J are TRBV7-6 and TRBJ1-5; weak D call: TRBD1 (5 bases). This CDR3 spans 17 amino acids. CDR1 is SGHVS, CDR2 FNYEAQ, per germline. V was pared by 4 bases and J by 0 bases, with 16 bases between.

The gene calls are TRBV28 and TRBJ1-1, with TRBD1 identical over 9 bases. V trimming: 6 bases; J trimming: 3 bases; junction bases outside the gene matches: 5. Per germline, CDR1 MDHEN and CDR2 SYDVKM. The CDR3 has 14 amino acids. The CDR3 sequence: CASRRTGEDTEAFF. CDR3 in DNA: TGTGCCAGCAGGCGGACAGGGGAGGACACTGAAGCTTTCTTT.

The chain uses TRBV9 and TRBJ2-2; no reliable D call. The germline V gene encodes CDR1 SGDLS and CDR2 YYNGEE. V lost 4 bases, J lost 0 bases, and 10 bases lay in between. This CDR3 spans 15 amino acids. The CDR3 DNA follows: TGTGCCAGCAGCTCCGACGGCGCGAACACCGGGGAGCTGTTTTTT. It codes for CASSSDGANTGELFF.

V and J are TRBV4-3 and TRBJ2-1; D possibly uses TRBD1 or TRBD2 (6 bases each). The germline CDR1 and CDR2 sequences are LGHNA and YSLEER. This CDR3 spans 18 amino acids. Trimming cost V 3 bases and J 2 bases, with 20 bases left between them. This CDR3 is CASSHSLLGGGTYNEQFF. The DNA of the CDR3 is TGCGCCAGCAGCCACTCACTCCTGGGGGGCGGGACCTACAATGAGCAGTTCTTC.

This chain connects TRBV25-1 to TRBJ2-2; D ambiguous. This CDR3 comprises 16 residues. Germline CDR1 and CDR2: MGHDK and SYGVNS. Trimming left V 6 bases short and J 0 bases short, with 14 bases between. The CDR3 nucleotides are TGTGCCAGCAGCCTCTCACGGTTCGCGAACACCGGGGAGCTGTTTTTT. Translated, it gives CASSLSRFANTGELFF.

V gene TRBV21-1 combines with J gene TRBJ2-3; TRBD2 reflects the table's D call only, with no check against the DNA. TRBV21-1 is noted as a pseudogene. The CDR3 consists of 15 residues. The CDR3 is CASRKGAGVADTQYF. CDR3 nucleotide sequence: TGTGCCAGCAGGAAGGGCGCGGGAGTGGCAGATACGCAGTATTTT.

The chain has TRBV19 and TRBJ1-3, with a weak D call TRBD1 (6 bases). This CDR3 spans 17 amino acids. Germline V gene lookup returns CDR1 LNHDA and CDR2 SQIVND (reference sequence). Trimming took 7 bases from V and 0 from J, leaving 19 bases between them. The CDR3 loop reads CASMWGPGPSSGNTIYF. The CDR3 DNA sequence: TGTGCCAGTATGTGGGGGCCAGGCCCGAGCTCTGGAAACACCATATATTTT.

The rearrangement joins TRBV6-2 or TRBV6-3 to TRBJ2-7; D is possibly TRBD1 (5 bases). The CDR3 has 15 amino acids. CDR1 is MNHEY and CDR2 is SVGEGT in the germline V gene. Between the trimmed V and J ends, which lost 2 bases and 0 bases, there was a span of 11 bases. The CDR3 is CASSYGQGSSYEQYF. CDR3 DNA: TGTGCCAGCAGTTACGGGCAGGGCAGCTCCTACGAGCAGTACTTC.

V and J are TRBV28 and TRBJ2-1; 7 bases match TRBD2. The CDR3 spans 15 residues. Looked up from germline, CDR1 is MDHEN and CDR2 is SYDVKM. V was clipped by 3 bases and J by 6 bases; unmatched bases: 8. This CDR3 is CASSFGRDYFNEQFF. CDR3 sequence (DNA): TGTGCCAGCAGTTTCGGCCGGGACTACTTCAATGAGCAGTTCTTC.

The rearrangement links TRBV6-5 to TRBJ2-5; 9 positions agree with TRBD1. The CDR3 covers 15 residues. CDR1 is MNHEY, CDR2 SVGAGI, per germline. The V and J ends lost 5 bases and 5 bases, in that order; junction bases with no gene match: 9. This chain's CDR3 is CASSRTGTGIETQYF. The CDR3, as DNA: TGTGCCAGCAGTCGGACCGGGACAGGGATTGAGACCCAGTACTTC.

The rearrangement uses TRBV4-1 and TRBJ2-3; D perhaps matches TRBD2 (6 bases). With 1 base removed from V and 5 bases from J, the gap between germline ends came to 22 bases. CDR1 is MGHRA and CDR2 is YSYEKL in the germline V gene. The CDR3 is 18 residues long. The CDR3 DNA reads as TGCGCCAGCAGCCAAGGGGGTAGCGGAAGCATTAAGGGAGATACGCAGTATTTT. Its translation is CASSQGGSGSIKGDTQYF.

In its sample, this clone was seen a few times. The chain carries TRBV12-3 or TRBV12-4 and TRBJ2-6; D ambiguous. V was trimmed by 11 bases and J by 2 bases, leaving 10 bases between them. The CDR3 has 13 amino acids. The CDR3 is CAEGSPGANVLTF. The DNA of the CDR3 is TGTGCCGAAGGTAGTCCTGGGGCCAACGTCCTGACTTTC.